This TCR beta chain was sequenced in a study of cytomegalovirus exposure and HLA in healthy donors. Study-wide context: When 398 donors were genotyped, approximately 80% of them were found to fall in the Caucasian-associated ancestry cluster. Findings and caveats of the study: Most sequenced TCRs were rare (though some public TCRs occurred in many donors).

Primers: 60 Vbeta forward and 13 Jbeta reverse. Sequenced by immunoSEQ multiplex PCR; TCRdb stores in-frame clones only, minus some. Here the sample spans 170,000 or so clones, less than 90% being singletons. This clone was counted a single time. What it binds is not known. Germline CDR1 and CDR2: LGHNA and YNFKEQ. V shed 3 bases, J shed 9 bases, and the junction held 17 bases outside the gene matches. CDR3 length equals 17 residues. The chain recombines TRBV4-2 with TRBJ2-3, with 8 bases identical to TRBD2. The sequence was obtained from a man aged 50 or older in good health and CMV-seronegative. Sequencing input: PBMCs. Written as DNA, the CDR3 is TGTGCCAGCAGCCAGATGCGGCTTAGCGGGGAGACGGGGACGCAGTATTTT. As protein: CASSQMRLSGETGTQYF.